Below, 12 T cell receptor beta chains from the same sample are listed, as sequenced in a study of OX40 agonist ivuxolimab in advanced cancers. Profiling relied on immunoSEQ multiplex PCR, and the TCRdb table lists in-frame clones only, not all of them. The data show around 19,000 clones, with approximately 83% seen just once and around 62% held by the top ten. This material consisted of CD4+ or CD8+ T cells sorted from blood, taken in a trial of the OX40 agonist ivuxolimab. The receptors originated from an adult with an advanced solid tumor such as melanoma, head and neck, liver or kidney cancer.

CDR3 region: CASSQPGQGEWDTQYF. The CDR3, as DNA: TGTGCCAGCAGCCAACCTGGACAGGGGGAGTGGGATACGCAGTATTTT. V and J are TRBV5-4 and TRBJ2-3, with 10 nucleotides matching TRBD1. The CDR3 length is 16 residues. With 4 bases clipped from V and 6 bases from J, the junction kept 11 bases outside the gene matches. Germline CDR1 and CDR2: SGHNT and YYREEE (reference sequence).

The V call is TRBV27, the J call TRBJ2-7; 7 bases line up with TRBD2. J lost 4 bases, V lost 5 bases, and 11 bases had no gene match. The CDR3 runs to 15 residues. Germline loops: CDR1 MNHEY, CDR2 SMNVEV (reference sequence). DNA of the CDR3: TGTGCCAGCAGTATAACCGGGACTACTAAATACGAGCAGTACTTC. It specifies CASSITGTTKYEQYF.

The V gene is TRBV9, the J gene TRBJ2-1, with D possibly being TRBD2 (5 bases). Deletions cut 4 bases from V and 0 bases from J, with 14 bases between. Germline CDR1 reads SGDLS; CDR2 reads YYNGEE. The CDR3 is 16 residues long. DNA of the CDR3: TGTGCCAGCAGCTTCAACCGGGAAAACTCCTACAATGAGCAGTTCTTC. This encodes CASSFNRENSYNEQFF.

The chain has TRBV11-1 and TRBJ2-1; D is ambiguous. The CDR3 sequence is 15 residues long. V lost 5 bases and J lost 0, with 11 bases in between. CDR1 and CDR2 (germline): SGHAT, FQDESV (reference sequence). The CDR3 DNA is TGTGCCAGCAGCCCCAGGTACAGCTCCTACAATGAGCAGTTCTTC. Translated: CASSPRYSSYNEQFF.

The gene calls are TRBV28 and TRBJ2-7; 10 positions match TRBD2. This CDR3 spans 15 amino acids. Per germline, CDR1 MDHEN and CDR2 SYDVKM. Trimming cost V 2 bases and J 5 bases; bases outside gene matches: 6. The CDR3 loop is CASSLGLAVPHEQYF. The CDR3 coding sequence is TGTGCCAGCAGTTTAGGACTAGCGGTGCCTCACGAGCAGTACTTC.

CDR3 in DNA: TGTGCCAGCCGAAGGACAGGGTACTACGAGCAGTACTTC. This gives the protein CASRRTGYYEQYF. The chain recombines TRBV2 with TRBJ2-7; 8 bases line up with TRBD1. CDR3 length: 13 amino acids. Germline values: CDR1 SNHLY, CDR2 FYNNEI. After removal of 8 bases from V and 3 bases from J, the junction contained 6 bases not matched to a gene. The complete variable domain, with remaining parts taken from reference TRBV2 and TRBJ2-7, reads EPEVTQTPSHQVTQMGQEVILRCVPISNHLYFYWYRQILGQKVEFLVSFYNNEISEKSEIFDDQFSVERPDGSNFTLKIRSTKLEDSAMYFCASRRTGYYEQYFGPGTRLTVT.

V is TRBV5-6 and J is TRBJ2-5, with 8 bases aligning to TRBD2. Trimming took 0 bases from V and 3 from J; bases not matched to a gene: 7. Germline lookup yields CDR1 SGHDT and CDR2 YYEEEE. The CDR3 contains 16 residues. The CDR3 loop reads CASSLVRAGVKETQYF. The CDR3 coding sequence is TGTGCCAGCAGCTTGGTTCGAGCGGGAGTGAAAGAGACCCAGTACTTC.

The chain employs TRBV27 and TRBJ2-6; D is possibly TRBD1 (6 bases). Trimming removed 7 bases at V and 3 bases at J, with 13 bases between. This CDR3 has 15 amino acids. Germline V lookup: CDR1 MNHEY, CDR2 SMNVEV (reference sequence). CDR3 bases: TGTGCCAGCAAACTAACAGGGATTGGGGCCAACGTCCTGACTTTC. It yields the protein CASKLTGIGANVLTF.

The chain joins TRBV2 to TRBJ2-1; D gene ambiguous. Per germline, CDR1 SNHLY and CDR2 FYNNEI. Trimming took off 2 bases at V and 7 bases at J, with 6 bases between the two ends. The CDR3 is 12 amino acids. CDR3 DNA: TGTGCCAGCAGTGAACATAGAAATGAGCAGTTCTTC. Protein: CASSEHRNEQFF. The whole variable domain, filled in from reference TRBV2 and TRBJ2-1, reads EPEVTQTPSHQVTQMGQEVILRCVPISNHLYFYWYRQILGQKVEFLVSFYNNEISEKSEIFDDQFSVERPDGSNFTLKIRSTKLEDSAMYFCASSEHRNEQFFGPGTRLTVL.

This chain joins TRBV2 and TRBJ1-2, with D unresolved. Between the trimmed V and J ends, which lost 4 bases and 0 bases, there was a span of 9 bases. Germline-derived CDR1 and CDR2 are SNHLY and FYNNEI. The CDR3 runs to 14 residues. DNA for the CDR3: TGTGCCAGCAGTGGTCCGGAAGCTAACTATGGCTACACCTTC. As protein: CASSGPEANYGYTF. Full variable domain (outside the CDR3, taken from reference TRBV2 and TRBJ1-2): EPEVTQTPSHQVTQMGQEVILRCVPISNHLYFYWYRQILGQKVEFLVSFYNNEISEKSEIFDDQFSVERPDGSNFTLKIRSTKLEDSAMYFCASSGPEANYGYTFGSGTRLTVV.

This rearrangement joins TRBV4-1 to TRBJ2-1; TRBD2 matches at 8 bases. Losses at the gene ends were 1 base for V and 7 bases for J; bases not matched to a gene: 18. The CDR3 has 19 amino acids. From germline, CDR1 is MGHRA and CDR2 YSYEKL. CDR3 in amino acids: CASSQASMARRGAPNEQFF. The CDR3 nucleotides read TGCGCCAGCAGCCAAGCCTCCATGGCCAGGCGGGGGGCCCCTAATGAGCAGTTCTTC.

The chain uses TRBV11-3 and TRBJ2-5; D ambiguous. The germline CDR1 and CDR2 sequences are SGHNT and YENEEA. The germline V and J ends were trimmed by 3 bases and 4 bases, with 6 bases remaining between them. The CDR3 length is 12 residues. CDR3 sequence: CASSFPGETQYF. The CDR3 coding sequence is TGTGCCAGCAGCTTCCCCGGAGAGACCCAGTACTTC.